The 10 T cell receptor beta chains presented below share a single source sample, sequenced in a study of T cell responses to AZD1222 COVID-19 vaccine (dated by TCRdb to the early 2020s). This specimen's time point label, interpreted: about 28 days (+/-7) after the second vaccine dose. Library method: the immunoSEQ multiplex PCR assay. What TCRdb holds here is the immuneACCESS table cut down to in-frame rearrangements. Part of the clones is not present; checked against another copy, under half of the missing clones reflect an unresolved V gene, and the others are unexplained. This sample gives about 130,000 clones in total; 92% of them show up just once. The top ten clones comprise roughly 3.5% of the sample. The input for sequencing was peripheral blood, taken 28 days after the second AZD1222 dose. These receptors all stem from an adult who received the AZD1222 COVID-19 vaccine.

The chain couples TRBV7-9 to TRBJ2-7, with D possibly TRBD2 on 5 matching bases. The V and J ends lost 6 bases and 7 bases respectively, with 13 bases between them. Looked up from germline, CDR1 is SEHNR and CDR2 is FQNEAQ (reference sequence). This CDR3 is built from 12 residues. CDR3 amino acids: CASRRDGMEQYF. For the CDR3, the DNA is TGTGCCAGCAGGCGAGACGGGATGGAGCAGTACTTC.

The CDR3 sequence is CASSYQHEQYF. The CDR3 DNA is TGTGCCAGCAGCTACCAGCACGAGCAGTACTTC. The chain is built from TRBV3-1 (or the pseudogene TRBV3-2) and TRBJ2-7; no reliable D call. CDR1 is LGHDT, CDR2 YNNKEL, per germline (reference sequence). This CDR3 spans 11 amino acids. V was shortened by 5 bases and J by 5 bases, with 7 bases between the two germline ends.

This clone was seen more than once but under ten times. This rearrangement joins TRBV11-2 to TRBJ1-2; the D gene is possibly TRBD1 (5 bases). Trimming cost V 5 bases and J 3 bases, with 10 bases left between them. This CDR3 spans 13 amino acids. Germline assignment: CDR1 SGHAT and CDR2 FQNNGV. CDR3 nucleotides: TGTGCCAGCAGCCCGGGACGAGACTATGGCTACACCTTC. Its translation: CASSPGRDYGYTF.

The chain links TRBV5-8 to TRBJ1-3; 7 bases agree with TRBD1. V gave up 6 bases and J gave up 4 bases; unmatched junction bases: 7. The CDR3 length is 14 residues. Germline CDR1 reads SGHTS; CDR2 reads YDEGEE. CDR3 bases: TGTGCCAGCACCTCTACAGGGGCCGGAAACACCATATATTTT. Translation gives CASTSTGAGNTIYF.

The rearrangement uses TRBV7-2 and TRBJ2-2; 14 bases are shared with TRBD2. With V trimmed by 5 bases and J by 7 bases, 6 bases remained unmatched. Germline V gives CDR1 SGHTA, CDR2 FQGNSA. There are 16 residues in the CDR3. CDR3 sequence (DNA): TGTGCCAGCAGCGTCGGGACTAGCGGGAGACTCGGGGAGCTGTTTTTT. This gives the protein CASSVGTSGRLGELFF.

The V gene is TRBV15, the J gene TRBJ1-2, with D uncertain. The V and J ends lost 5 bases and 9 bases respectively, with 10 bases between them. CDR3 length: 11 residues. Per the germline V gene, CDR1 is LNHNV and CDR2 is YYDKDF (reference sequence). CDR3 DNA: TGTGCCACCAGCGGTAAAATCAGCTACACCTTC. Translating gives CATSGKISYTF.

The genes are TRBV28 and TRBJ1-4, with D uncertain. Germline V CDR1 and CDR2: MDHEN, SYDVKM. This CDR3 has 11 residues. Trimming removed 6 bases at V and 8 bases at J, with 7 bases between. In DNA form, the CDR3 reads TGTGCCAGCAGGGATATAGAAAAACTGTTTTTT. This sequence encodes CASRDIEKLFF.

In DNA, the CDR3 is TGTGCCAGCAGCCTGGGACCACTCCTGGGGGCTCGTGGCTACACCTTC. Protein sequence: CASSLGPLLGARGYTF. The rearrangement uses TRBV28 and TRBJ1-2, with a possible D match to TRBD1 (6 bases). The CDR3 runs to 16 residues. Trimming cost V 6 bases and J 7 bases, with 24 bases left between them. Germline V CDR1 and CDR2: MDHEN, SYDVKM.

This chain connects TRBV7-9 to TRBJ2-5, with TRBD2 identical over 10 bases. J gave up 11 bases and V 1 base, and 10 bases lay outside the gene matches. CDR3 size: 15 residues. CDR1 is SEHNR, CDR2 FQNEAQ, per germline (reference sequence). The chain's CDR3 is CASSLEGTSAVAQYF. The CDR3 DNA follows: TGTGCCAGCAGCTTAGAGGGGACTAGCGCCGTTGCTCAGTACTTC.

This clone was picked up one time. The V and J genes are TRBV20-1 and TRBJ1-1, with D uncertain. The CDR3 has 9 amino acids. V gave up 7 bases and J gave up 5 bases, with 5 bases separating them. CDR1 and CDR2 (germline): DFQATT, SNEGSKA (reference sequence). The CDR3 bases are TGCAGTGTTGGTACTGAAGCTTTCTTT. Its protein is CSVGTEAFF.